Below are 27 T cell receptor beta chains sequenced from a single sample in a study of T cell repertoires in cytomegalovirus infection. These receptors are not linked to any known antigen. MiXCR was run by TCRdb on the reads, yielding one entry per CDR3 protein. The data hold approximately 990,000 distinct CDR3 sequences, with roughly 31% observed a single time. The material was cultured CD8+ T cells from PBMCs, obtained from culture after CMV antigen stimulation. These receptors came from a human donor in good health (CMV status not recorded). Some clones in this sample may be carry-over from other donors' samples.

This clonotype was picked up many times. The rearrangement uses TRBV5-4 and TRBJ1-6; TRBD1 matches at 7 bases. This CDR3 comprises 13 residues. V trimming: 5 bases; J trimming: 7 bases; junction bases outside the gene matches: 3. Germline CDR1 reads SGHNT; CDR2 reads YYREEE (reference sequence). The CDR3 DNA reads as TGTGCCAGCAGTTTAGGGGGCAATTCACCCCTCCACTTT. Its protein product is CASSLGGNSPLHF.

This clonotype has ten or more counts. The chain combines TRBV7-9 with TRBJ1-4, with 9 nucleotides matching TRBD1. The length of the CDR3 is 16 residues. The junction had 6 bases not matched to a gene; V was cut back by 5 bases and J by 2 bases. Germline-derived CDR1 and CDR2 are SEHNR and FQNEAQ (reference sequence). The CDR3 is CASSPGQGLTNEKLFF. DNA of the CDR3: TGTGCCAGCAGCCCCGGACAGGGGCTGACTAATGAAAAACTGTTTTTT.

The chain has TRBV4-1 and TRBJ1-2; no definite D call. The CDR3 has 16 residues. The germline V gene encodes CDR1 MGHRA and CDR2 YSYEKL. V lost 0 bases, J lost 6 bases, and 17 bases lay in between. The CDR3 bases are TGCGCCAGCAGCCAAGATCCATTTATCAGCGCGAATGGCTACACCTTC. Translation: CASSQDPFISANGYTF.

In its sample, this clonotype was seen many times. This chain links TRBV20-1 with TRBJ1-1; D is ambiguous. The CDR3 consists of 11 residues. Deletions cut 1 base from V and 7 bases from J, with 7 bases between. Germline CDR1 reads DFQATT; CDR2 reads SNEGSKA (reference sequence). The CDR3 protein is CSARVVSEAFF. In DNA, the CDR3 is TGCAGTGCTAGAGTTGTCAGTGAAGCTTTCTTT.

V is TRBV7-6 and J is TRBJ2-1, with 7 bases aligning to TRBD1. Germline V CDR1 and CDR2: SGHVS, FNYEAQ. Trimming removed 3 bases from V and 7 bases from J; junction bases left unmatched: 15. There are 17 residues in the CDR3. CDR3 bases: TGTGCCAGCAGCTTTAGGGGCGGACCAGGGGGTCAAAATGAGCAGTTCTTC. It yields the protein CASSFRGGPGGQNEQFF.

The V and J genes are TRBV12-5 and TRBJ1-5; 7 bases align to TRBD1. The CDR3 is 14 amino acids. The V and J ends lost 5 bases and 2 bases, in that order; junction bases with no gene match: 3. In germline, CDR1 is LGHNT, CDR2 FRNRAP. CDR3 in DNA: TGTGCTAGTGGTAGGGGGCTCGGCAATCAGCCCCAGCATTTT. This sequence encodes CASGRGLGNQPQHF.

This clonotype showed up just a few times. The chain joins TRBV19 to TRBJ1-4; possible D gene TRBD1, 5 bases. V shed 6 bases and J shed 3 bases, with 11 bases lying between them. Germline V gene lookup returns CDR1 LNHDA and CDR2 SQIVND (reference sequence). This CDR3 contains 14 residues. The CDR3 coding sequence is TGTGCCAGTAGAGACTGGGGGTCTAATGAAAAACTGTTTTTT. It yields the protein CASRDWGSNEKLFF.

The CDR3 loop reads CSASSRVVGQPQHF. CDR3 in DNA: TGCAGTGCTAGCAGTAGGGTCGTGGGGCAGCCCCAGCATTTT. The chain carries TRBV20-1 and TRBJ1-5; D not resolved. The length of the CDR3 is 14 residues. Per the germline V gene, CDR1 is DFQATT and CDR2 is SNEGSKA (reference sequence). Deletions cut 3 bases from V and 7 bases from J, with 16 bases between.

The chain is built from TRBV4-1 and TRBJ1-5; D remains ambiguous. CDR1 and CDR2 from the germline V gene are MGHRA and YSYEKL. The CDR3 contains 15 residues. The V end lost 3 bases, the J end lost 0 bases, and 9 bases lay between the germline ends. The chain's CDR3 is CASSHTDYSNQPQHF. The CDR3 DNA reads TGCGCCAGCAGCCACACGGACTATAGCAATCAGCCCCAGCATTTT.

The chain carries TRBV6-6 and TRBJ1-2, with TRBD1 matching 8 bases. Germline V CDR1 and CDR2: MNHNY, SVGAGI (reference sequence). CDR3 length equals 16 residues. J was trimmed by 2 bases and V by 11 bases; bases with no gene match: 16. The CDR3: CAGDGEQTGANYGYTF. The CDR3 DNA follows: TGTGCCGGAGACGGAGAACAGACAGGGGCCAACTATGGCTACACCTTC.

This clonotype has more than one count but fewer than ten. This sequence joins TRBV7-6 and TRBJ2-3; D may be TRBD1 (6 bases). V dropped 5 bases and J dropped 0 bases, with 21 bases sitting between them. In germline, CDR1 is SGHVS, CDR2 FNYEAQ. The CDR3 spans 18 residues. Here the CDR3 reads CASSPNPVGDISTDTQYF. The CDR3 region has the DNA TGTGCCAGCAGCCCGAACCCGGTGGGGGACATTAGCACAGATACGCAGTATTTT.

The gene calls are TRBV29-1 and TRBJ1-1; no reliable D call. The length of the CDR3 is 11 residues. Trimming took off 4 bases at V and 5 bases at J, with 8 bases between the two ends. Germline V gene data show CDR1 as SQVTM and CDR2 as ANQGSEA. The DNA for the CDR3 is TGCAGCGTTGTGAAATTTACTGAAGCTTTCTTT. Translating gives CSVVKFTEAFF. Complete variable domain (other parts from reference TRBV29-1 and TRBJ1-1): SAVISQKPSRDICQRGTSLTIQCQVDSQVTMMFWYRQQPGQSLTLIATANQGSEATYESGFVIDKFPISRPNLTFSTLTVSNMSPEDSSIYLCSVVKFTEAFFGQGTRLTVV.

Note on this clonotype: A much larger clone is a single base away; this may be a read error. The CDR3 end shows no conserved phenylalanine or tryptophan, and so a read error is likely. The chain uses TRBV7-6 and TRBJ2-3; D may be TRBD2 (6 bases). Germline lookup yields CDR1 SGHVS and CDR2 FNYEAQ. This CDR3 comprises 15 residues. V lost 2 bases to trimming and J lost 1 base, with 10 bases between them. CDR3 DNA: TGTGCCAGCAGCTTATTGACGGGGGGCACAGATACGCAGTATTTA. It specifies CASSLLTGGTDTQYL.

This clonotype was recorded many times. The chain recombines TRBV7-2 with TRBJ2-1; 7 nucleotides line up with TRBD1. The CDR3 runs 17 residues. Germline assignment: CDR1 SGHTA and CDR2 FQGNSA. The V and J ends lost 5 bases and 5 bases, in that order; junction bases with no gene match: 15. The CDR3 DNA reads as TGTGCCAGCAGCGCCACCTGGGACAGCCATTTGAACAATGAGCAGTTCTTC. It translates to CASSATWDSHLNNEQFF.

The chain combines TRBV20-1 with TRBJ1-5; no definite D call. Trimming cost V 3 bases and J 1 base, with 7 bases left between them. CDR1 and CDR2 from the germline V gene are DFQATT and SNEGSKA (reference sequence). The CDR3 is made up of 13 amino acids. The CDR3 DNA follows: TGCAGTGCTAGTCACGGAAGCAATCAGCCCCAGCATTTT. Translating gives CSASHGSNQPQHF.

The chain combines TRBV7-9 with TRBJ2-5; TRBD1 aligns across 7 bases. The CDR3 is 14 residues long. With 4 bases clipped from V and 5 bases from J, the junction kept 7 bases outside the gene matches. Germline CDR1 reads SEHNR; CDR2 reads FQNEAQ (reference sequence). CDR3 loop: CASSSGQARETQYF. DNA of the CDR3: TGTGCCAGCAGCTCCGGACAGGCCAGGGAGACCCAGTACTTC.

This clonotype was counted only a few times. This chain joins TRBV7-9 and TRBJ2-3; D ambiguous. There are 12 residues in the CDR3. Per germline, CDR1 SEHNR and CDR2 FQNEAQ (reference sequence). The V and J ends lost 8 bases and 2 bases respectively, with 8 bases between them. The chain's CDR3 is CASCEDTDTQYF. CDR3 sequence (DNA): TGTGCCAGCTGCGAAGACACAGATACGCAGTATTTT.

V and J are TRBV6-1 and TRBJ1-1; D is unclear. The ends were cut back, 7 bases at V and 1 base at J, with 4 bases in the middle. The CDR3 runs to 11 residues. The V gene's germline CDR1 is MNHNS and CDR2 SASEGT. The CDR3 protein is CASNTNTEAFF. CDR3 sequence (DNA): TGTGCCAGCAACACGAACACTGAAGCTTTCTTT.

This clonotype was counted only a few times. V usage is TRBV29-1 and J usage is TRBJ2-3, with D perhaps TRBD2 (6 bases). CDR1 is SQVTM and CDR2 is ANQGSEA in the germline V gene. The CDR3 is 13 amino acids. The V and J ends lost 3 bases and 0 bases respectively, with 7 bases between them. The CDR3 region is CSVEGGSTDTQYF. In DNA form, the CDR3 reads TGCAGCGTTGAGGGGGGAAGCACAGATACGCAGTATTTT.

The chain has TRBV4-1 and TRBJ1-1, with a tentative D call TRBD1 (5 bases). Trimming took off 5 bases at V and 10 bases at J, with 14 bases between the two ends. Germline V lookup: CDR1 MGHRA, CDR2 YSYEKL. This CDR3 has 12 amino acids. The chain's CDR3 is CASSRDLSVAFF. DNA for the CDR3: TGCGCCAGCAGCAGGGACCTCTCCGTAGCTTTCTTT.

The chain combines TRBV27 with TRBJ1-1, with D maybe TRBD1 (5 bases). Trimming left V 5 bases short and J 5 bases short, with 15 bases between. The CDR3 length is 14 residues. The germline V gene encodes CDR1 MNHEY and CDR2 SMNVEV (reference sequence). As DNA, the CDR3 is TGTGCCAGCAGTCCTCGAGGGGTTAGGACTGAAGCTTTCTTT. Its protein is CASSPRGVRTEAFF.

The CDR3 spells CASSGDGNTEAFF. DNA for the CDR3: TGTGCCAGCAGCGGAGACGGGAACACTGAAGCTTTCTTT. The chain joins TRBV5-4 to TRBJ1-1, with no clear D. The V and J ends lost 4 bases and 1 base respectively, with 8 bases between them. CDR1 and CDR2 from the germline V gene are SGHNT and YYREEE (reference sequence). This CDR3 is 13 amino acids long.

The V and J genes are TRBV10-3 and TRBJ2-2, with D perhaps matching TRBD2 (6 bases). Germline assignment: CDR1 ENHRY and CDR2 SYGVKD. Trimming left V 6 bases short and J 1 base short, with 6 bases between. The CDR3 consists of 13 residues. The CDR3 DNA reads as TGTGCCATCAGGGGACTGAACACCGGGGAGCTGTTTTTT. This gives the protein CAIRGLNTGELFF.

The sample holds a few counts of this clonotype. DNA for the CDR3: TGTGCCATCAGTGAGTATGGCGAAACCGGGGAGCTGTTTTTT. Translated: CAISEYGETGELFF. The chain carries TRBV10-3 and TRBJ2-2, with D hard to call. CDR1 is ENHRY, CDR2 SYGVKD, per germline. The V end lost 1 base, the J end lost 5 bases, and 8 bases lay between the germline ends. There are 14 residues in the CDR3.

The DNA for the CDR3 is TGTGCCAGCAGGCGACAGGGCCCCCAGCCCCAGCATTTT. Amino acids: CASRRQGPQPQHF. This chain links TRBV12-3 or TRBV12-4 with TRBJ1-5, with 7 bases identical to TRBD1. J was trimmed by 7 bases and V by 6 bases; bases with no gene match: 6. The CDR3 has 13 residues.

The chain carries TRBV4-1 and TRBJ2-5, with 10 bases that match TRBD2. V gave up 4 bases and J gave up 0 bases; unmatched junction bases: 8. Germline lookup yields CDR1 MGHRA and CDR2 YSYEKL. The CDR3 consists of 17 residues. The CDR3 DNA reads as TGCGCCAGCAGCCCCTCCCGAGGACTAGCGGACCAAGAGACCCAGTACTTC. Its protein product is CASSPSRGLADQETQYF.

As regards this clonotype: As the CDR3 is not closed by the conserved phenylalanine or tryptophan, this likely results from a read error. The gene calls are TRBV2 and TRBJ2-5; TRBD2 is a possible D gene (5 bases). The CDR3 covers 16 residues. V shed 6 bases and J shed 5 bases, with 22 bases lying between them. In germline, CDR1 is SNHLY, CDR2 FYNNEI. The CDR3 region has the DNA TGTGCCAGCAGAGCTCCTCTAGCTCTGTCCGGGGAGACCCAGTACTCC. It translates to CASRAPLALSGETQYS.